Listed below are T cell receptor beta chains from one sample, sequenced in a study of response to subunit inactivated influenza vaccine. TCRdb used MiXCR to reprocess the RT-PCR reads, holding one entry per CDR3 protein. The table shows roughly 570,000 distinct CDR3 sequences, with around 15% occurring only once. This material consisted of PBMCs from blood, taken 11 to 12 days after vaccination. The receptor set was obtained from a man aged 50-60 years who received an inactivated influenza vaccine. Each CDR3 is given with its conserved first and last residue. Fields, in order: clone size, D gene, V gene, J gene, CDR3 protein, CDR3 DNA. D genes are given only for firm matches. The size field is filled for only some rows; it gives once, few, many or a size class.

.	.	TRBV20-1	TRBJ2-1	CSARDRPMGEQFF	TGCAGTGCTAGAGACCGCCCGATGGGGGAGCAGTTCTTC
few	.	TRBV6-1	TRBJ1-1	CASSQTGQMNTEAFF	TGTGCCAGCAGTCAGACCGGACAGATGAACACTGAAGCTTTCTTT
.	TRBD2	TRBV7-3	TRBJ2-1	CASSSLSGSYNEQFF	TGTGCCAGCAGCTCCCTCAGCGGGAGCTACAATGAGCAGTTCTTC
.	TRBD1	TRBV5-1	TRBJ2-2	CASSWGQATGELFF	TGCGCCAGCAGCTGGGGACAGGCCACCGGGGAGCTGTTTTTT
few	TRBD1	TRBV5-1	TRBJ2-7	CASTGGTSKEQYF	TGCGCCAGCACAGGGGGCACCTCTAAGGAGCAGTACTTC
few	TRBD1	TRBV6-1	TRBJ1-5	CASSEAGQGAGRPQHF	TGTGCCAGCAGTGAAGCTGGACAGGGAGCTGGGCGGCCCCAGCATTTT
.	.	TRBV12-3/TRBV12-4	TRBJ2-7	CASSSPEGIAARSSYEQYF	TGTGCCAGCAGTTCCCCGGAGGGTATAGCGGCTAGGAGCTCCTACGAGCAGTACTTC
few	.	TRBV29-1	TRBJ1-1	CSVSKNTEAFF	TGCAGCGTTTCAAAGAACACTGAAGCTTTCTTT
few	.	TRBV10-3	TRBJ2-7	CAIRRGTLGASYEQYF	TGTGCCATCAGGAGGGGGACATTGGGAGCCTCCTACGAGCAGTACTTC
few	TRBD2	TRBV18	TRBJ2-5	CASSPPMAGAGETQYF	TGTGCCAGCTCACCACCGATGGCGGGAGCCGGTGAGACCCAGTACTTC
few	TRBD1	TRBV14	TRBJ2-7	CASSLFKGAGEQYF	TGTGCCAGCAGCCTCTTCAAGGGGGCCGGCGAGCAGTACTTC
few	TRBD2	TRBV29-1	TRBJ2-1	CSVEGSSGRVGYEQFF	TGCAGCGTTGAAGGCTCTAGCGGGAGGGTTGGCTATGAGCAGTTCTTC
few	.	TRBV19	TRBJ2-1	CASSITPQVYNEQFF	TGTGCCAGTAGTATAACCCCCCAGGTGTACAATGAGCAGTTCTTC
.	.	TRBV6-4	TRBJ2-5	CATSEYQETQYF	TGTGCCACCTCAGAGTACCAAGAGACCCAGTACTTC
few	TRBD1	TRBV6-1	TRBJ1-4	CASRLTGANEKLFF	TGTGCCAGCAGATTGACAGGGGCTAATGAAAAACTGTTTTTT
few	.	TRBV12-3/TRBV12-4	TRBJ1-1	CASSHRGRGEAFF	TGTGCCAGCAGTCACCGGGGCCGGGGGGAAGCTTTCTTT
few	TRBD2	TRBV6-1	TRBJ2-4	CASSAGLADIQYF	TGTGCCAGCAGTGCGGGACTAGCAGACATTCAGTACTTC
few	.	TRBV21-1	TRBJ1-5	CASKLAVNQPQHF	TGTGCCAGCAAACTGGCGGTCAATCAGCCCCAGCATTTT
.	TRBD2	TRBV6-2/TRBV6-3	TRBJ2-1	CASTLSGGYNEQFF	TGTGCCAGCACTTTGAGCGGGGGGTACAATGAGCAGTTCTTC
.	.	TRBV3-1	TRBJ1-1	CASSHRGGSVAGAFF	TGTGCCAGCAGCCACCGCGGGGGATCTGTGGCGGGGGCTTTCTTT
few	TRBD1	TRBV18	TRBJ2-7	CASSQLPGQTYTWQYF	TGTGCCAGCTCACAACTTCCGGGACAGACTTATACGTGGCAGTACTTC
.	TRBD2	TRBV6-5	TRBJ2-1	CASSYAPTSGETNEQFF	TGTGCCAGCAGTTACGCCCCGACTAGCGGGGAGACTAATGAGCAGTTCTTC
many	TRBD1	TRBV20-1	TRBJ1-5	CSARGTGIQPQHF	TGCAGTGCTAGAGGGACAGGAATACAGCCCCAGCATTTT
few	.	TRBV7-2	TRBJ2-4	CASSSYSPQGIQYF	TGTGCCAGCAGCTCCTACTCCCCCCAGGGCATTCAGTACTTC
.	.	TRBV3-1	TRBJ2-1	CASKRGSEQFF	TGTGCCTCAAAGAGAGGTAGTGAGCAGTTCTTC
.	.	TRBV6-6	TRBJ2-7	CASRDSEQYF	TGTGCCAGCAGAGACTCTGAGCAGTACTTC
.	.	TRBV5-1	TRBJ2-5	CASSPRPGSSETQYF	TGCGCCAGCAGCCCACGTCCCGGGTCATCAGAGACCCAGTACTTC
.	.	TRBV2	TRBJ2-4	CASSEAQAKNIQYF	TGTGCCAGCAGTGAAGCGCAAGCCAAAAACATTCAGTACTTC
many	.	TRBV2	TRBJ2-2	CASSAMVTGELFF	TGTGCCAGCAGTGCAATGGTCACCGGGGAGCTGTTTTTT
.	TRBD2	TRBV11-2	TRBJ2-3	CASSGASGSPLRADTQYF	TGTGCCAGCTCCGGGGCTAGCGGGAGCCCTCTTCGGGCAGATACGCAGTATTTT
.	TRBD2	TRBV7-9	TRBJ2-5	CASTTLGSGIPEETQYF	TGTGCCAGCACCACGTTGGGTAGCGGGATACCGGAGGAGACCCAGTACTTC
.	.	TRBV4-3	TRBJ1-3	CASSQVGRLSGNTIYF	TGCGCCAGCAGCCAAGTCGGCCGTCTCTCTGGAAACACCATATATTTT
few	TRBD1	TRBV12-3/TRBV12-4	TRBJ1-5	CASTSLQGAQPQHF	TGTGCCAGCACTTCCCTTCAGGGGGCCCAGCCCCAGCATTTT
many	.	TRBV7-2	TRBJ2-5	CASSLTNQETQYF	TGTGCCAGCAGCCTGACTAACCAAGAGACCCAGTACTTC
.	.	TRBV14	TRBJ2-2	CASRGVGREPGELFF	TGTGCCAGCAGAGGGGTCGGCAGGGAGCCCGGGGAGCTGTTTTTT
few	.	TRBV6-2/TRBV6-3	TRBJ2-7	CASSYFGDEQYF	TGTGCCAGCAGTTACTTTGGGGACGAGCAGTACTTC
few	.	TRBV5-1	TRBJ1-5	CASSLGGGPQGPQHF	TGCGCCAGCAGCTTGGGGGGAGGGCCGCAAGGGCCCCAGCATTTT
.	.	TRBV7-8	TRBJ1-1	CASSLERGGSTEAFF	TGTGCCAGCAGCTTAGAGAGGGGGGGAAGCACTGAAGCTTTCTTT
few	.	TRBV20-1	TRBJ1-4	CSPRQLTNEKLFF	TGCAGTCCTAGGCAGCTCACTAATGAAAAACTGTTTTTT
.	.	TRBV20-1	TRBJ2-5	CSARGDSRSQETQYF	TGCAGTGCTAGAGGGGACTCCCGGAGCCAAGAGACCCAGTACTTC
few	TRBD1	TRBV28	TRBJ1-2	CASKPGGADYGYTF	TGTGCCAGCAAACCAGGGGGCGCGGACTATGGCTACACCTTC
many	TRBD1	TRBV3-1	TRBJ1-1	CASSQDGTGAFGTEAFF	TGTGCCAGCAGCCAAGATGGGACAGGGGCGTTCGGCACTGAAGCTTTCTTT
few	.	TRBV12-3/TRBV12-4	TRBJ1-1	CASSFQVAAEAFF	TGTGCCAGCAGTTTTCAGGTGGCCGCTGAAGCTTTCTTT
few	.	TRBV10-3	TRBJ2-6	CAISKTPLEDNVLTF	TGTGCCATCAGTAAGACACCCCTGGAGGACAACGTCCTGACTTTC
many	.	TRBV12-3/TRBV12-4	TRBJ1-1	CASSSEGPEAFF	TGTGCCAGCAGTTCGGAGGGCCCTGAAGCTTTCTTT